These 20 T cell receptor beta chains share one sample of origin, sequenced in a study of blood T cell repertoires in COVID-19. Profiling relied on immunoSEQ multiplex PCR, and the TCRdb table lists in-frame clones only, not all of them. The sample lists about 240,000 clones, about four fifths occurring once. The sequencing input was peripheral blood. The receptors derive from a woman of 80 years or more with COVID-19, enrolled during active disease.

The chain employs TRBV4-1 and TRBJ1-2; TRBD1 is a possible D gene (6 bases). This CDR3 has 14 amino acids. Trimming removed 4 bases at V and 4 bases at J, with 13 bases between. Looked up from germline, CDR1 is MGHRA and CDR2 is YSYEKL. The CDR3 sequence: CASSLRGEGYGYTF. In DNA, the CDR3 is TGCGCCAGCAGCCTCAGGGGCGAAGGCTATGGCTACACCTTC.

V and J are TRBV5-5 and TRBJ1-2, with D tentatively TRBD1 (5 bases). The CDR3 is 15 amino acids. Germline V gives CDR1 SGHKS, CDR2 YYEKEE (reference sequence). V was shortened by 3 bases and J by 4 bases, with 16 bases between the two germline ends. The CDR3 region has the DNA TGTGCCAGCAGCTGGGCGGCAGGGCCCCCCTATGGCTACACCTTC. Translating gives CASSWAAGPPYGYTF. Variable domain in full (rest from reference TRBV5-5 and TRBJ1-2): DAGVTQSPTHLIKTRGQQVTLRCSPISGHKSVSWYQQVLGQGPQFIFQYYEKEERGRGNFPDRFSARQFPNYSSELNVNALLLGDSALYLCASSWAAGPPYGYTFGSGTRLTVV.

The V and J genes are TRBV18 and TRBJ1-1, with 9 nucleotides matching TRBD1. This CDR3 contains 16 residues. Germline loops: CDR1 KGHSH, CDR2 LQKENI. J lost 4 bases, V lost 2 bases, and 8 bases had no gene match. The CDR3 nucleotides are TGTGCCAGCTCACCAAGAGTTGGGACAGGGTTCACTGAAGCTTTCTTT. Encoded protein: CASSPRVGTGFTEAFF.

V usage is TRBV19 and J usage is TRBJ2-2; D perhaps matches TRBD2 (6 bases). Trimming removed 4 bases from V and 1 base from J, with 10 bases in between. This CDR3 spans 15 amino acids. The germline V gene has CDR1 LNHDA and CDR2 SQIVND (reference sequence). The CDR3 nucleotides are TGTGCCAGTAGTAAAAACGGGGGGAACACCGGGGAGCTGTTTTTT. Translated, it gives CASSKNGGNTGELFF.

The rearrangement links TRBV6-1 to TRBJ1-5; D ambiguous. The CDR3 is 18 residues long. The germline CDR1 and CDR2 sequences are MNHNS and SASEGT. Trimming removed 1 base at V and 1 base at J, with 17 bases between. CDR3 protein: CASSEGAGGGGSNQPQHF. CDR3 DNA: TGTGCCAGCAGTGAAGGTGCAGGAGGAGGAGGGAGCAATCAGCCCCAGCATTTT.

This clone was picked up a small number of times. This specimen includes other DNA sequences encoding the same CDR3. The V call is TRBV3-1 (or the pseudogene TRBV3-2), the J call TRBJ1-2; the D gene is possibly TRBD1 (5 bases). Per germline, CDR1 LGHDT and CDR2 YNNKEL (reference sequence). CDR3 length equals 15 residues. The V gene lost 1 base and the J gene lost 1 base, with 10 bases spanning the gap. In DNA, the CDR3 is TGTGCCAGCAGCCAAGCCGACAGAGTTAACTATGGCTACACCTTC. It translates to CASSQADRVNYGYTF.

The rearrangement joins TRBV7-3 to TRBJ2-1; 12 bases are shared with TRBD2. The CDR3 spans 15 residues. Germline V gene lookup returns CDR1 SGHTA and CDR2 FQGTGA. With V trimmed by 5 bases and J by 5 bases, 4 bases remained unmatched. CDR3 in amino acids: CASSRGLAGNNEQFF. In DNA form, the CDR3 reads TGTGCCAGCAGCCGCGGACTAGCGGGGAACAATGAGCAGTTCTTC.

The chain recombines TRBV12-3 or TRBV12-4 with TRBJ1-5; tentatively, D is TRBD1 (5 bases). Between the trimmed V and J ends, which lost 3 bases and 9 bases, there was a span of 12 bases. The CDR3 consists of 13 residues. The CDR3 nucleotides are TGTGCCAGCAGTTTGGGGGGAGAAGGGCCCCAGCATTTT. This gives the protein CASSLGGEGPQHF.

This chain uses TRBV14 with TRBJ1-6; possible D gene TRBD1, 5 bases. Germline V gene lookup returns CDR1 SGHDN and CDR2 FVKESK. V was trimmed by 4 bases and J by 9 bases, leaving 10 bases between them. This CDR3 is built from 13 residues. The CDR3 coding sequence is TGTGCCAGCAGCCTCTTCAGGGTTTCACCCCTCCACTTT. Its protein product is CASSLFRVSPLHF.

This chain joins TRBV5-1 and TRBJ1-2, with D perhaps TRBD1 (5 bases). Trimming cost V 4 bases and J 6 bases, with 19 bases left between them. Germline V gives CDR1 SGHRS, CDR2 YFSETQ. The CDR3 has 15 amino acids. The CDR3 sequence is CASSDVGPYPHGYTF. The CDR3 nucleotides read TGCGCCAGCAGCGATGTGGGGCCCTACCCCCATGGCTACACCTTC. The full variable domain, completed using reference TRBV5-1 and TRBJ1-2, is KAGVTQTPRYLIKTRGQQVTLSCSPISGHRSVSWYQQTPGQGLQFLFEYFSETQRNKGNFPGRFSGRQFSNSRSEMNVSTLELGDSALYLCASSDVGPYPHGYTFGSGTRLTVV.

CDR3 DNA sequence: TGTGCCAGCAGTAGCACCCCTCAAGTGAACACTGAAGCTTTCTTT. The encoded protein is CASSSTPQVNTEAFF. The rearrangement uses TRBV6-5 and TRBJ1-1; D gene ambiguous. V was trimmed by 5 bases and J by 0 bases, leaving 13 bases between them. The CDR3 covers 15 residues. Germline-derived CDR1 and CDR2 are MNHEY and SVGAGI.

The chain couples TRBV5-1 to TRBJ1-3, with 8 nucleotides matching TRBD1. CDR1 is SGHRS, CDR2 YFSETQ, per germline. CDR3 length: 15 residues. J lost 4 bases, V lost 0 bases, and 3 bases had no gene match. CDR3 DNA: TGCGCCAGCAGCTTGGTAGGGGACAGGGGAAACACCATATATTTT. This encodes CASSLVGDRGNTIYF. The full variable domain, in which reference TRBV5-1 and TRBJ1-3 provide the parts outside the CDR3, is KAGVTQTPRYLIKTRGQQVTLSCSPISGHRSVSWYQQTPGQGLQFLFEYFSETQRNKGNFPGRFSGRQFSNSRSEMNVSTLELGDSALYLCASSLVGDRGNTIYFGEGSWLTVV.

For this clone: Compared with germline, one end of the junction differs, possibly owing to a read error. The chain combines TRBV5-5 with TRBJ1-5; no clear D. CDR3 length: 20 amino acids. Per the germline V gene, CDR1 is SGHKS and CDR2 is YYEKEE (reference sequence). Here the CDR3 DNA reads TGTGCCAGCTCAATATCCCCCTCCCCCAGCACCCCTTGTAGCGATCAGCCCCAGCATTTT. Translated: CASSISPSPSTPCSDQPQHF. Full variable domain (outside the CDR3, taken from reference TRBV5-5 and TRBJ1-5): DAGVTQSPTHLIKTRGQQVTLRCSPISGHKSVSWYQQVLGQGPQFIFQYYEKEERGRGNFPDRFSARQFPNYSSELNVNALLLGDSALYLCASSISPSPSTPCSDQPQHFGDGTRLSIL.

The chain joins TRBV19 to TRBJ2-1, with 7 bases identical to TRBD2. The CDR3 totals 14 residues. The trim removed 6 bases at V and 0 bases at J, leaving 2 bases unmatched. The germline V gene has CDR1 LNHDA and CDR2 SQIVND (reference sequence). The CDR3 nucleotides are TGTGCCAGTAGCCGGACTAGCTCCTACAATGAGCAGTTCTTC. This codes for CASSRTSSYNEQFF.

The CDR3 here is CASSLWTPGETQYF. As DNA, the CDR3 is TGTGCCAGCTCACTTTGGACACCTGGGGAGACCCAGTACTTC. This rearrangement joins TRBV18 to TRBJ2-5; perhaps TRBD1 as D (5 bases). The CDR3 has 14 residues. V lost 4 bases and J lost 5, with 14 bases in between. Germline lookup yields CDR1 KGHSH and CDR2 LQKENI.

The chain combines TRBV3-1 (or the pseudogene TRBV3-2) with TRBJ1-2; D is undetermined. V lost 4 bases to trimming and J lost 4 bases, with 16 bases between them. This CDR3 spans 15 amino acids. Germline values: CDR1 LGHDT, CDR2 YNNKEL (reference sequence). For the CDR3, the DNA is TGTGCCAGCAGCCTCGCTGACCCAGCGGTCTATGGCTACACCTTC. Protein product: CASSLADPAVYGYTF.

This chain's CDR3 is CASSFGLAGGNYNEQFF. The CDR3 region has the DNA TGTGCCAGCAGCTTCGGACTAGCGGGAGGGAACTACAATGAGCAGTTCTTC. The chain recombines TRBV5-4 with TRBJ2-1; 15 nucleotides match TRBD2. This CDR3 has 17 residues. V shed 2 bases and J 3 bases; nucleotides not matched to a gene: 3. CDR1 is SGHNT and CDR2 is YYREEE in the germline V gene (reference sequence).

V gene TRBV6-2 or TRBV6-3 combines with J gene TRBJ2-4; TRBD2 matches at 9 bases. This CDR3 spans 18 amino acids. Germline CDR1 and CDR2: MNHEY and SVGEGT. Germline trimming cut 2 bases from V and 6 bases from J; bases unmatched to any gene: 14. The DNA of the CDR3 is TGTGCCAGCAGTTACCAACTTCTTGCGGGGGGGTTTATAAACATTCAGTACTTC. Translating it yields CASSYQLLAGGFINIQYF.

V usage is TRBV5-6 and J usage is TRBJ2-2, with a tentative D call TRBD2 (6 bases). The germline gives CDR1 SGHDT, CDR2 YYEEEE. V lost 1 base, J lost 0 bases, and 10 bases lay in between. The length of the CDR3 is 16 residues. The CDR3 loop reads CASSLRLAPNTGELFF. In nucleotides, the CDR3 is TGTGCCAGCAGCTTGAGGCTAGCGCCGAACACCGGGGAGCTGTTTTTT.

V usage is TRBV7-9 and J usage is TRBJ1-1; weak D call: TRBD1 (6 bases). Trimming took off 4 bases at V and 5 bases at J, with 14 bases between the two ends. The germline V gene has CDR1 SEHNR and CDR2 FQNEAQ (reference sequence). The CDR3 sequence is 14 residues long. CDR3 amino acids: CASSSTGRGTEAFF. CDR3 bases: TGTGCCAGCAGCTCTACAGGGCGAGGAACTGAAGCTTTCTTT. The complete variable domain, with remaining parts taken from reference TRBV7-9 and TRBJ1-1, reads DTGVSQNPRHKITKRGQNVTFRCDPISEHNRLYWYRQTLGQGPEFLTYFQNEAQLEKSRLLSDRFSAERPKGSFSTLEIQRTEQGDSAMYLCASSSTGRGTEAFFGQGTRLTVV.